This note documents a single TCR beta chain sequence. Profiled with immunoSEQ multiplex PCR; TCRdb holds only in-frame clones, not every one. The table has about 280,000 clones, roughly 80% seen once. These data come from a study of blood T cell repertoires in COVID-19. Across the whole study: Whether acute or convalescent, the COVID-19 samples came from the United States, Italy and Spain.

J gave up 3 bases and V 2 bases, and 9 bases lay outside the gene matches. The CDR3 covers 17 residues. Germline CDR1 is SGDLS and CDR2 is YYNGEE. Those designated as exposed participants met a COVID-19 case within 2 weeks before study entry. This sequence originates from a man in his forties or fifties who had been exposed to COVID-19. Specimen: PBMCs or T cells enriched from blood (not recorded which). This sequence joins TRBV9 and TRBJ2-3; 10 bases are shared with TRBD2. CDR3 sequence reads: CASSVVGLAAGTDTQYF. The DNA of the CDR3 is TGTGCCAGCAGCGTGGTCGGACTAGCGGCCGGGACAGATACGCAGTATTTT.